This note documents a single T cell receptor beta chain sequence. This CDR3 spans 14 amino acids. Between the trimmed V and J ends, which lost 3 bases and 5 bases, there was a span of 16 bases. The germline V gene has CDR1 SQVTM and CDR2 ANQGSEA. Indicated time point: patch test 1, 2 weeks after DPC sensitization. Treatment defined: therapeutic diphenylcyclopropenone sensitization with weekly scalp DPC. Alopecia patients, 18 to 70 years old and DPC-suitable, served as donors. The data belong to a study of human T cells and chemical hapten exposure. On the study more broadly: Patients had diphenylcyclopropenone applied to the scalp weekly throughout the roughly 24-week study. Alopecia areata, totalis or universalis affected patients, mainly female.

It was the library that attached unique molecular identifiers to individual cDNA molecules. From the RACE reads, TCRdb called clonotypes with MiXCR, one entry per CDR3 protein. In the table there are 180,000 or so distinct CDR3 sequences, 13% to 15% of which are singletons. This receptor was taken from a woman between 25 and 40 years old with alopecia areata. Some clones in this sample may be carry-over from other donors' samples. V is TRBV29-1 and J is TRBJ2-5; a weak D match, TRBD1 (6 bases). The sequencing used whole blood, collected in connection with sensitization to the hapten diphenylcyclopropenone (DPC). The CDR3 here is CSVEGPGVEETQYF. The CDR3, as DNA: TGCAGCGTTGAGGGGCCAGGGGTAGAGGAGACCCAGTACTTC.